Presented here are 20 T cell receptor beta chains from one specimen sequenced in a study of blood T cell repertoires in COVID-19. TCRdb's copy holds only in-frame clones and misses some; the assay was immunoSEQ multiplex PCR. The data show around 43,000 clones, with 80% seen just once and under 20% held by the top ten. The sequencing input was peripheral blood. The receptors here all came from a man between 65 and 85 years old with acute or convalescent COVID-19.

This clone has a single count. The genes are TRBV6-6 and TRBJ1-1, with 8 bases matching TRBD1. Per germline, CDR1 MNHNY and CDR2 SVGAGI (reference sequence). J lost 3 bases, V lost 8 bases, and 5 bases had no gene match. The CDR3 runs 13 residues. CDR3 DNA: TGTGCCAGCCTGGACAGGGCGGACACTGAAGCTTTCTTT. It encodes CASLDRADTEAFF.

This chain uses TRBV14 with TRBJ1-1; 7 bases are shared with TRBD1. CDR3 length: 14 amino acids. V lost 3 bases to trimming and J lost 4 bases; unmatched junction nucleotides: 5. Germline values: CDR1 SGHDN, CDR2 FVKESK. The CDR3 nucleotides read TGTGCCAGCAGCCAGGGGGCAGGGGGCACTGAAGCTTTCTTT. This gives the protein CASSQGAGGTEAFF.

This clone was counted once. Here the CDR3 reads CASSTTGVYGYTF. The DNA for the CDR3 is TGTGCCAGCAGCACGACAGGGGTCTATGGCTACACCTTC. The chain couples TRBV12-3 or TRBV12-4 to TRBJ1-2, with 8 bases aligning to TRBD1. With V trimmed by 6 bases and J by 4 bases, 4 bases remained unmatched. The CDR3 length is 13 residues.

The gene calls are TRBV27 and TRBJ2-5, with 9 bases identical to TRBD2. After removal of 6 bases from V and 2 bases from J, the junction contained 7 bases not matched to a gene. The CDR3 has 15 residues. Germline loops: CDR1 MNHEY, CDR2 SMNVEV (reference sequence). CDR3 DNA: TGTGCCAGCAGCCTCAGAGGACTAGCGCAAGAGACCCAGTACTTC. It translates to CASSLRGLAQETQYF.

The rearrangement links TRBV9 to TRBJ1-5; no firm D call. This CDR3 has 16 amino acids. V lost 0 bases and J lost 7, with 17 bases in between. From germline, CDR1 is SGDLS and CDR2 YYNGEE. CDR3 sequence: CASSVGPDAPGQPQHF. As DNA, the CDR3 is TGTGCCAGCAGCGTAGGGCCAGATGCGCCGGGGCAGCCCCAGCATTTT.

The chain couples TRBV7-3 to TRBJ2-2; 11 bases match TRBD1. Trimming took 3 bases from V and 7 from J; bases not matched to a gene: 4. CDR1 SGHTA and CDR2 FQGTGA come from the germline V gene. The CDR3 loop spans 15 amino acids. The CDR3 sequence is CASSFRTGGLGELFF. The CDR3 DNA sequence: TGTGCCAGCAGCTTTCGGACAGGGGGCCTCGGGGAGCTGTTTTTT. The full variable domain, in which reference TRBV7-3 and TRBJ2-2 provide the parts outside the CDR3, is GAGVSQTPSNKVTEKGKYVELRCDPISGHTALYWYRQSLGQGPEFLIYFQGTGAADDSGLPNDRFFAVRPEGSVSTLKIQRTERGDSAVYLCASSFRTGGLGELFFGEGSRLTVL.

This clone was detected only once. The chain employs TRBV2 and TRBJ2-3; 8 bases align to TRBD2. Trimming cost V 6 bases and J 0 bases; bases outside gene matches: 5. Germline V CDR1 and CDR2: SNHLY, FYNNEI. The CDR3 contains 15 residues. In nucleotides, the CDR3 is TGTGCCAGCAGCTCACTAGCGGTTAGCACAGATACGCAGTATTTT. This gives the protein CASSSLAVSTDTQYF.

The rearrangement joins TRBV10-1 to TRBJ2-7; 10 bases line up with TRBD2. Looked up from germline, CDR1 is WNHNN and CDR2 is SYGVQD (reference sequence). V was clipped by 3 bases and J by 6 bases; unmatched bases: 2. There are 13 residues in the CDR3. Here the CDR3 DNA reads TGCGCCAGCAGTGAAGCGGGGGGGCTCGAGCAGTACTTC. This encodes CASSEAGGLEQYF.

This clone was found a few times. This chain links TRBV7-9 with TRBJ1-1, with a tentative D call TRBD1 (5 bases). Germline V gene sequence: CDR1 SEHNR, CDR2 FQNEAQ (reference sequence). The CDR3 is 14 residues long. The ends were cut back, 0 bases at V and 5 bases at J, with 10 bases in the middle. This CDR3 reads CASSLAGGGTEAFF. DNA for the CDR3: TGTGCCAGCAGCTTAGCCGGGGGAGGGACTGAAGCTTTCTTT.

DNA for the CDR3: TGTGCCTGGAGTTCACAGGGTGATCAGCCCCAGCATTTT. It codes for CAWSSQGDQPQHF. The V and J genes are TRBV30 and TRBJ1-5, with a tentative D call TRBD1 (6 bases). The V and J ends lost 2 bases and 5 bases respectively, with 10 bases between them. This CDR3 spans 13 amino acids. Germline lookup yields CDR1 GTSNPN and CDR2 SVGIG (reference sequence). The full variable domain, its missing parts supplied by reference TRBV30 and TRBJ1-5, is SQTIHQWPATLVQPVGSPLSLECTVEGTSNPNLYWYRQAAGRGLQLLFYSVGIGQISSEVPQNLSASRPQDRQFILSSKKLLLSDSGFYLCAWSSQGDQPQHFGDGTRLSIL.

This rearrangement joins TRBV28 to TRBJ2-1, with 8 bases matching TRBD2. V dropped 7 bases and J dropped 0; count of bases not matched to a gene: 2. The CDR3 has 14 residues. The V gene's germline CDR1 is MDHEN and CDR2 SYDVKM. CDR3 region: CASKRGGSYNEQFF. CDR3 coding DNA: TGTGCCAGCAAACGGGGGGGCTCCTACAATGAGCAGTTCTTC.

This clone appeared once. The gene calls are TRBV5-1 and TRBJ1-4; possibly TRBD1 for D (5 bases). Germline CDR1 is SGHRS and CDR2 is YFSETQ. Deletions cut 4 bases from V and 7 bases from J, with 26 bases between. The CDR3 is 18 amino acids. The CDR3 loop reads CASSQLPPVGGRSEKLFF. CDR3 DNA sequence: TGCGCCAGCAGCCAACTCCCCCCCGTGGGGGGGAGGAGTGAAAAACTGTTTTTT.

V gene TRBV6-2 or TRBV6-3 combines with J gene TRBJ1-5; 8 nucleotides match TRBD1. V was clipped by 2 bases and J by 2 bases; unmatched bases: 5. The CDR3 extends over 16 amino acids. CDR1 and CDR2 (germline): MNHEY, SVGEGT. CDR3 DNA: TGTGCCAGCAGTTACCCCGACAGGGGTGGCAATCAGCCCCAGCATTTT. This encodes CASSYPDRGGNQPQHF.

The chain carries TRBV2 and TRBJ1-1; tentative D call: TRBD1 (6 bases). V dropped 5 bases and J dropped 2 bases, with 12 bases sitting between them. This CDR3 contains 14 residues. Germline CDR1 and CDR2: SNHLY and FYNNEI. Here the CDR3 DNA reads TGTGCCAGCAGTAGAGACAGGTCCAACACTGAAGCTTTCTTT. It is translated as CASSRDRSNTEAFF.

This clone appeared a single time. The V gene is TRBV18, the J gene TRBJ1-1; 9 positions match TRBD1. The ends lost 6 bases at V and 7 bases at J; junction bases unmatched: 6. The length of the CDR3 is 13 residues. Germline CDR1 and CDR2: KGHSH and LQKENI. This CDR3 reads CASSPGQGHEAFF. CDR3 nucleotide sequence: TGTGCCAGCTCCCCGGGACAGGGCCATGAAGCTTTCTTT.

A single count supports this clone. The chain joins TRBV7-9 to TRBJ1-4; the match to TRBD1 covers 7 bases. V lost 5 bases to trimming and J lost 3 bases; unmatched junction nucleotides: 6. Germline V CDR1 and CDR2: SEHNR, FQNEAQ (reference sequence). The CDR3 extends over 15 amino acids. The CDR3 here is CASSPLTGPNEKLFF. For the CDR3, the DNA is TGTGCCAGCAGCCCGTTGACAGGGCCTAATGAAAAACTGTTTTTT.

The J gene is TRBJ1-3, the V gene TRBV5-8, with D uncertain. CDR1 is SGHTS and CDR2 is YDEGEE in the germline V gene. Trimming left V 3 bases short and J 7 bases short, with 17 bases between. This CDR3 has 15 residues. This CDR3 is CASSSQTREINTIYF. The CDR3 DNA follows: TGTGCCAGCAGCTCCCAAACGAGGGAGATTAACACCATATATTTT.

The CDR3: CASSLVQGPYEQYF. CDR3 nucleotides: TGTGCCAGCAGTCTCGTACAGGGCCCCTACGAGCAGTACTTC. The chain recombines TRBV27 with TRBJ2-7; D perhaps matches TRBD1 (6 bases). This CDR3 spans 14 amino acids. Germline lookup yields CDR1 MNHEY and CDR2 SMNVEV (reference sequence). With 5 bases removed from V and 2 bases from J, the gap between germline ends came to 13 bases.

This rearrangement joins TRBV5-8 to TRBJ1-1, with a possible D match to TRBD1 (6 bases). Germline CDR1 reads SGHTS; CDR2 reads YDEGEE. The V end was cut by 0 bases, the J end by 4 bases, with 13 bases between. The CDR3 length is 15 residues. The CDR3 coding sequence is TGTGCCAGCAGCTTGGTTCTTCGACAGGCCACTGAAGCTTTCTTT. Its protein is CASSLVLRQATEAFF.

This chain links TRBV6-2 or TRBV6-3 with TRBJ2-5; 8 nucleotides agree with TRBD2. The CDR3 length is 15 residues. V dropped 2 bases and J dropped 2; count of bases not matched to a gene: 4. In germline, CDR1 is MNHEY, CDR2 SVGEGT. CDR3 sequence: CASSYPSGGQETQYF. In DNA, the CDR3 is TGTGCCAGCAGTTACCCCAGCGGGGGTCAAGAGACCCAGTACTTC.